The clone carrying this TCR beta chain was found once. The antigen is not known. These data are taken from a study of cytomegalovirus exposure and HLA in healthy donors. Overall study findings and caveats: Most TCR sequences were rare, but some public TCRs occurred in many donors. Altogether, 164 TCR beta chains were recorded as cytomegalovirus-associated.

Using immunoSEQ multiplex PCR, the repertoire was profiled, and TCRdb retains in-frame clones only, with some absent. The data hold about 150,000 clones, with roughly 90% observed a single time. This sequence originates from a man aged 18 to 35 in good health and CMV-seropositive. The sequencing sample was made of PBMCs.

CDR3 loop: CASSLRDRDNGYTF. CDR3 nucleotide sequence: TGTGCCAGCAGTTTAAGGGACAGGGACAATGGCTACACCTTC. V is TRBV28 and J is TRBJ1-2, with 9 bases identical to TRBD1. The CDR3 extends over 14 amino acids. J was trimmed by 6 bases and V by 2 bases; bases with no gene match: 4. CDR1 is MDHEN, CDR2 SYDVKM, per germline.